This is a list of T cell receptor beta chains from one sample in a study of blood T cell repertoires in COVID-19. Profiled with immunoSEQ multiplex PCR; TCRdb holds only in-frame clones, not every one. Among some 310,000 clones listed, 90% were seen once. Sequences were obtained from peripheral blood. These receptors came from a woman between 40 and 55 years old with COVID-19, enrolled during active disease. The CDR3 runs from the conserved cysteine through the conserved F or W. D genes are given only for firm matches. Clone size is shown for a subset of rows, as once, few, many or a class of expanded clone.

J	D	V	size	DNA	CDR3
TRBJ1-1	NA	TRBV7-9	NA	TGTGCCAGCAGCTGGGACGGGGGCACTGAAGCTTTCTTT	CASSWDGGTEAFF
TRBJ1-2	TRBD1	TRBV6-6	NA	TGTGCCAGCAGTTACTCCCAGGGGGCGAACTATGGCTACACCTTC	CASSYSQGANYGYTF
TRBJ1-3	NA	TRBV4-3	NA	TGCGCCAGCAGCCAAGATATCGGACACCCGAGCTCTGGAAACACCATATATTTT	CASSQDIGHPSSGNTIYF
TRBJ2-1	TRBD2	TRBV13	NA	TGTGCCAGCAGCTCTAGCGGGGGGGTGAGGAATGAGCAGTTCTTC	CASSSSGGVRNEQFF
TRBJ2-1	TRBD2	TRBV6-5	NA	TGTGCCAGCAGTTACGCAGCGGGAGGTTGGAATGAGCAGTTCTTC	CASSYAAGGWNEQFF
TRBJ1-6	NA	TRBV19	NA	TGTGCCAGTAGTATAGAGCACGGCCGATGGGGGGGGTCACCCCTCCACTTT	CASSIEHGRWGGSPLHF
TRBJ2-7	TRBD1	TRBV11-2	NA	TGTGCCAGCAGCTCCTTATCTAGGCCGGGACAGGGGTTCTACGAGCAGTACTTC	CASSSLSRPGQGFYEQYF
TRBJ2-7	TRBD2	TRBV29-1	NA	TGCAGCGTTGAGGGTTCTAGCGGGTACCTCTACGAGCAGTACTTC	CSVEGSSGYLYEQYF
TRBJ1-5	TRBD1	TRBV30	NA	TGTGCCTGGAGGGGACAGGCCGGGCAGCCCCAGCATTTT	CAWRGQAGQPQHF
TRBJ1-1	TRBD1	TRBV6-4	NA	TGTGCCAGCAGCTGGGACAGGAACACTGAAGCTTTCTTT	CASSWDRNTEAFF
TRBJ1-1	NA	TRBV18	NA	TGTGCCAGCTCACCCCTCCAGGGCAACACTGAAGCTTTCTTT	CASSPLQGNTEAFF
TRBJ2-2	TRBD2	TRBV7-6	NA	TGTGCCAGCAGCTTAATGGGACTAGCCTCCTGGCCGAACCCGGGGGAGCTGTTTTTT	CASSLMGLASWPNPGELFF
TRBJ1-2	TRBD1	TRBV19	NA	TGTGCCAGTAGTATACGCAGGGGGGATGGCTACACCTTC	CASSIRRGDGYTF
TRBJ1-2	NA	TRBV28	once	TGTGCCAGCAGTACAACTAATGAGGGCTACACCTTC	CASSTTNEGYTF
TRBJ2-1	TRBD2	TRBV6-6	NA	TGTGCCAGCAGCCCGGGACTACCCTACAATGAGCAGTTCTTC	CASSPGLPYNEQFF
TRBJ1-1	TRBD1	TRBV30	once	TGTGCCTGGGTTCAGGGGGGTCGCACTGAAGCTTTCTTT	CAWVQGGRTEAFF
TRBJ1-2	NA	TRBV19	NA	TGTGCCAGTAGCTTCTCCTATGGCTACACCTTC	CASSFSYGYTF
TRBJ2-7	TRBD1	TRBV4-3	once	TGCGCCAGCAGCCAAGACCGACAGGGGGCGGGGGAGCAGTACTTC	CASSQDRQGAGEQYF